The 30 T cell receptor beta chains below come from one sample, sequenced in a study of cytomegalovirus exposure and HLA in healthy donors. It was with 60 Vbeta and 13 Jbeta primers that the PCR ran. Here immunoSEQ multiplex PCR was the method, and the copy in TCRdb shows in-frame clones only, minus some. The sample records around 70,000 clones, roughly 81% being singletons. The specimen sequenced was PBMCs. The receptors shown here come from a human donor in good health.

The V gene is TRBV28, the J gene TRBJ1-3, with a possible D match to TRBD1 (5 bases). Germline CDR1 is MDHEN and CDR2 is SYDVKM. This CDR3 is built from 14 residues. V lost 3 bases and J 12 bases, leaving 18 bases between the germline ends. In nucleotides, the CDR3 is TGTGCCAGCAGTTTGTTCACAGGAGACCAGAACATATATTTT. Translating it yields CASSLFTGDQNIYF.

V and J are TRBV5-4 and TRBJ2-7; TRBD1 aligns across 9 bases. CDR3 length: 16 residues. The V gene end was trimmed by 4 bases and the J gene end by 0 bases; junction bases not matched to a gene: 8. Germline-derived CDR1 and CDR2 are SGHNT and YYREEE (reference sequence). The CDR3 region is CASSPSGTGYSYEQYF. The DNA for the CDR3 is TGTGCCAGCAGCCCATCCGGGACAGGGTACTCCTACGAGCAGTACTTC.

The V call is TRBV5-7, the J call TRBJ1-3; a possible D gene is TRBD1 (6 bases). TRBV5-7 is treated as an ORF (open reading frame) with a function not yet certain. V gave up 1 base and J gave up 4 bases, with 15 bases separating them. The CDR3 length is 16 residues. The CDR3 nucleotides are TGTGCCAGCAGCTTGCCCCAGGGGCAGCTGGGAAACACCATATATTTT. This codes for CASSLPQGQLGNTIYF.

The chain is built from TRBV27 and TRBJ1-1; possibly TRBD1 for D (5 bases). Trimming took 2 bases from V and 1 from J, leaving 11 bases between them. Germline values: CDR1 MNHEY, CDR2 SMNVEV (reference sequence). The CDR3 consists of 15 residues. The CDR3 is CASSLIPGPNTEAFF. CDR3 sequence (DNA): TGTGCCAGCAGTTTAATCCCAGGGCCGAACACTGAAGCTTTCTTT.

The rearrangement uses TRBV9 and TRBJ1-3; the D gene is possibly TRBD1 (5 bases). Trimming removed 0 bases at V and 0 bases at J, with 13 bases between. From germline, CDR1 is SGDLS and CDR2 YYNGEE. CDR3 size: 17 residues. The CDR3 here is CASSVGQGGSSGNTIYF. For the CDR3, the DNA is TGTGCCAGCAGCGTAGGGCAGGGCGGCAGCTCTGGAAACACCATATATTTT.

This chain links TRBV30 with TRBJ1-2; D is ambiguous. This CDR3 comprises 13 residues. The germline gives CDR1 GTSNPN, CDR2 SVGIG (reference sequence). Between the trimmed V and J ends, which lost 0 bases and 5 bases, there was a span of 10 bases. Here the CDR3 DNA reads TGTGCCTGGAGTGTTCAGGTTCGGTATGGCTACACCTTC. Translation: CAWSVQVRYGYTF.

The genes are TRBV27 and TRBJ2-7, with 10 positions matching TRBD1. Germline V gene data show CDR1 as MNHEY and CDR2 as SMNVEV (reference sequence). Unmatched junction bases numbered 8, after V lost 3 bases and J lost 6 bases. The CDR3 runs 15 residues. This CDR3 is CASSFTPGQGSEQYF. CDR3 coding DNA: TGTGCCAGCAGTTTTACCCCGGGACAGGGGTCCGAGCAGTACTTC.

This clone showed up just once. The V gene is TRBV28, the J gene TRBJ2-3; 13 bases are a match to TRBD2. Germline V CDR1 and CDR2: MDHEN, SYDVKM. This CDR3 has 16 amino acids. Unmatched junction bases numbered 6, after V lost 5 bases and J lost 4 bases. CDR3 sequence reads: CASSLRLAGGADTQYF. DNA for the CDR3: TGTGCCAGCAGTCTCCGACTAGCGGGAGGAGCAGATACGCAGTATTTT.

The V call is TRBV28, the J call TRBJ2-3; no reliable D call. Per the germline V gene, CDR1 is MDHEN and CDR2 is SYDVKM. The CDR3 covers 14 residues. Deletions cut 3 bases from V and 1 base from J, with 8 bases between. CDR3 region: CASSFLSGTDTQYF. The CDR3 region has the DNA TGTGCCAGCAGTTTTTTGTCGGGCACAGATACGCAGTATTTT.

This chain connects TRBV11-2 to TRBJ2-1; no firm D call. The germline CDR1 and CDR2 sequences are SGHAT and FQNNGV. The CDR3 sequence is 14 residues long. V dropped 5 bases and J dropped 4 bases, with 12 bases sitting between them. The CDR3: CASSRSSLYNEQFF. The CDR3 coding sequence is TGTGCCAGCAGCCGGTCCTCCCTATACAATGAGCAGTTCTTC.

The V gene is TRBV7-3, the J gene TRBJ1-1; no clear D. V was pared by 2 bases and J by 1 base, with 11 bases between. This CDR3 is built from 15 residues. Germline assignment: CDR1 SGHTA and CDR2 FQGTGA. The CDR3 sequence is CASSLALPGNTEAFF. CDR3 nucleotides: TGTGCCAGCAGCTTAGCCCTACCGGGGAACACTGAAGCTTTCTTT.

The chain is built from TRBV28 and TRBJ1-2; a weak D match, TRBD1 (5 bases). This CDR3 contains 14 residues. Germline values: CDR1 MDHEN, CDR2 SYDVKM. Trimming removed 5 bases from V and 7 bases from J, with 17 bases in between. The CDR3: CASSTRVGSGGYTF. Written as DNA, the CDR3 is TGTGCCAGCAGTACCAGGGTTGGATCAGGTGGCTACACCTTC.

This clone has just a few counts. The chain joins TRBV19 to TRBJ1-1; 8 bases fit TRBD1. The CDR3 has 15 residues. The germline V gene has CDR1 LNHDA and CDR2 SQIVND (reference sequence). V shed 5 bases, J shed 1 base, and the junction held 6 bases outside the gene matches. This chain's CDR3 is CASSRTGTGNTEAFF. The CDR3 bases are TGTGCCAGTAGTCGAACCGGGACAGGGAACACTGAAGCTTTCTTT.

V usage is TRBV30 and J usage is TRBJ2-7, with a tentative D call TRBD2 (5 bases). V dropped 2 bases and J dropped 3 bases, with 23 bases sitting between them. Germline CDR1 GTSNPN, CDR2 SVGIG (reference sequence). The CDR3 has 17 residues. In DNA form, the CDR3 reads TGTGCCTGGAGTCTGCAAGTCGTGAGACCAGCGGACTACGAGCAGTACTTC. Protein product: CAWSLQVVRPADYEQYF.

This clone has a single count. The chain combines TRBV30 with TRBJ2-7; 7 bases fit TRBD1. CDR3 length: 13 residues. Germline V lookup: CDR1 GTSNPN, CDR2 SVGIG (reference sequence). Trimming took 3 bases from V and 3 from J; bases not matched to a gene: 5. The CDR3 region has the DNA TGTGCCTGGAGGAGGGGACAGAACTACGAGCAGTACTTC. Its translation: CAWRRGQNYEQYF.

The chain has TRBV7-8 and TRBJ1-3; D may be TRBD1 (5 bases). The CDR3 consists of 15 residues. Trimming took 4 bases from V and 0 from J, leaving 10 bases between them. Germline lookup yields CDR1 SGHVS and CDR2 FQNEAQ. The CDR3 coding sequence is TGTGCCAGCAGCTCCTTCCAGGGCTCTGGAAACACCATATATTTT. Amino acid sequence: CASSSFQGSGNTIYF.

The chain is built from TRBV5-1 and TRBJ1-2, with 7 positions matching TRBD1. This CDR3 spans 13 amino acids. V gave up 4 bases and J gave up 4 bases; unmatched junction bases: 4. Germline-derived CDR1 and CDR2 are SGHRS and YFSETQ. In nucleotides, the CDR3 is TGCGCCAGCAGCCTCCGGGACAGCTATGGCTACACCTTC. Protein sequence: CASSLRDSYGYTF.

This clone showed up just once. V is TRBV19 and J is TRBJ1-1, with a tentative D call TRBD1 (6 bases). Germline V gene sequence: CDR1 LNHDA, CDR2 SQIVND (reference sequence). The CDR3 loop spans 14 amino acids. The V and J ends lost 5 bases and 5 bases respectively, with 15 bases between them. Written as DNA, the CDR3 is TGTGCCAGTAGTCCCCGGGACAAGGGGACTGAAGCTTTCTTT. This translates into CASSPRDKGTEAFF.

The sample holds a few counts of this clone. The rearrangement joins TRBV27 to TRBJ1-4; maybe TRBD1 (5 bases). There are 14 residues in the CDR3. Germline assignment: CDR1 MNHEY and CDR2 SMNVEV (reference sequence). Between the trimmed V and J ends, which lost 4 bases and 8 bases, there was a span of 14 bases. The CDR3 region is CASSSSWGGEKLFF. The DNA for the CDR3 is TGTGCCAGCAGTTCTTCTTGGGGGGGGGAAAAACTGTTTTTT.

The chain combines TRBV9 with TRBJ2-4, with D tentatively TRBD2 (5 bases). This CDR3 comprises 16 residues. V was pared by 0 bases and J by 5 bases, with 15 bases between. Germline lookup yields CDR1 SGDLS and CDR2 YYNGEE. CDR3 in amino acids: CASSVGSEGPQNIQYF. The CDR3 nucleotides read TGTGCCAGCAGCGTAGGGTCCGAGGGCCCGCAAAACATTCAGTACTTC.

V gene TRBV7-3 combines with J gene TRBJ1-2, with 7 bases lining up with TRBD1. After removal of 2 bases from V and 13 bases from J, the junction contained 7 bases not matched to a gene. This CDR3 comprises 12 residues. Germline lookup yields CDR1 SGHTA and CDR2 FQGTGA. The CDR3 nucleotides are TGTGCCAGCAGCTTAGGACAGGCGGAAGCCACCTTC. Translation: CASSLGQAEATF.

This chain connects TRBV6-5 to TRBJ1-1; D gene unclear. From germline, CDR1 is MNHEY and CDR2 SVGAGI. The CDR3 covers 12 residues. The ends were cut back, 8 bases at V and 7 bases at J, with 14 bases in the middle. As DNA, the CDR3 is TGTGCCAGCCGAGGTAATTACCTTGAAGCTTTCTTT. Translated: CASRGNYLEAFF.

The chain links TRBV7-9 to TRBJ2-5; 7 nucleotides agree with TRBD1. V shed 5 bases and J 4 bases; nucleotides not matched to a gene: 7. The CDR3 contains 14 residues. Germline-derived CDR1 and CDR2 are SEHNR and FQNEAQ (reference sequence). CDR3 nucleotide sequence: TGTGCCAGCAGCCCGCCGAGGGACAGAGAGACCCAGTACTTC. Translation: CASSPPRDRETQYF.

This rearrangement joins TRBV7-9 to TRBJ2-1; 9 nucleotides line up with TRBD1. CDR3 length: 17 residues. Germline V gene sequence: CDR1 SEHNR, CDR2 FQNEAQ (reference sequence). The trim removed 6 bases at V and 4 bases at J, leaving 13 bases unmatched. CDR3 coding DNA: TGTGCCAGCAGGACGCCCTCCGGGACAGGGCCATACAATGAGCAGTTCTTC. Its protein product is CASRTPSGTGPYNEQFF.

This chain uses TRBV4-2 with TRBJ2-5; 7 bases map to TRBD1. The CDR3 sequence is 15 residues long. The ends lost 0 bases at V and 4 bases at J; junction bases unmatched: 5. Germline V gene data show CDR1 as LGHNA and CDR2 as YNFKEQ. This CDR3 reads CASSQEGAGGETQYF. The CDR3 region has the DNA TGTGCCAGCAGCCAAGAGGGGGCAGGGGGAGAGACCCAGTACTTC.

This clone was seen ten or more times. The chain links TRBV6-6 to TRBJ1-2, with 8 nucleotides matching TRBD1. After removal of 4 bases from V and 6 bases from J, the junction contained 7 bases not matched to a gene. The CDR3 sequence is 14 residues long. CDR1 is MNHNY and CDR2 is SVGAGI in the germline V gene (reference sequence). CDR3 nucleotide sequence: TGTGCCAGCAGTTCGGACAGGGCTAGCCATGGCTACACCTTC. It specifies CASSSDRASHGYTF.

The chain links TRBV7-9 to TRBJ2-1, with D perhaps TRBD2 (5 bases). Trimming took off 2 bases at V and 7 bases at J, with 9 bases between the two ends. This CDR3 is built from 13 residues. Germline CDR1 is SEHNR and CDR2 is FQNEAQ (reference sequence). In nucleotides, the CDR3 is TGTGCCAGCAGCTTATCCACTAGTAATGAGCAGTTCTTC. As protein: CASSLSTSNEQFF.

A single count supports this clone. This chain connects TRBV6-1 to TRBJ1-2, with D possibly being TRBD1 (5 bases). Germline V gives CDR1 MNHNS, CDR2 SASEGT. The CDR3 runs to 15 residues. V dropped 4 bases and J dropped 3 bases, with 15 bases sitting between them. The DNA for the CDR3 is TGTGCCAGCAGTGGGGGGGGGAACTGGGACTATGGCTACACCTTC. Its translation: CASSGGGNWDYGYTF.

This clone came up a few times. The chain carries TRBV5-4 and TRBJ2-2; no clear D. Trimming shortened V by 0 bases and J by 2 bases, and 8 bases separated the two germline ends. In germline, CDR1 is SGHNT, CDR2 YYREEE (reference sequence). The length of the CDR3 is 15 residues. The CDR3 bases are TGTGCCAGCAGCTTGGAATCTCGTAACACCGGGGAGCTGTTTTTT. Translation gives CASSLESRNTGELFF.

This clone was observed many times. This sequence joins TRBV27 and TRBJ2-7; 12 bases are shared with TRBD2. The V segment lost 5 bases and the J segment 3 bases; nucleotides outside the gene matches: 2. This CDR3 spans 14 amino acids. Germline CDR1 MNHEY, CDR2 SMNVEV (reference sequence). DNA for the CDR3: TGTGCCAGCAGTCCGGGACTAGCGGGCTACGAGCAGTACTTC. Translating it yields CASSPGLAGYEQYF.